This TCR beta chain was sequenced during a study of CD8+CD57+ T cells in acquired aplastic anemia. The wider study: Average DNA yield from sorted CD4+ and CD8+ cells was approximately 3 ug. The study obtained 10 million to 12 million reads on average for CD4+ cells from healthy donors.

Study outcomes and limitations: Patients showed no significant difference from controls in CD8+ Simpson's diversity.

Profiling that covered TCR beta VDJ and CDR3 relied on genomic DNA as its template. TCRdb called the reads again in MiXCR, with one record for every CDR3 protein. The table records about 170,000 distinct CDR3 sequences, about 48% of them present only once. Germline CDR1 reads SGHDT; CDR2 reads YYEEEE. The ends were cut back, 0 bases at V and 6 bases at J, with 10 bases in the middle. CDR3 length: 15 amino acids. In regard to this clonotype: What it binds is unknown.

This chain connects TRBV5-6 to TRBJ1-6; maybe TRBD1 (5 bases). Sequencing was carried out using sorted CD4+, CD8+, or CD8+CD57+ T cells (not recorded which) from PBMCs. This TCR derives from a human donor in good health. CDR3 sequence (DNA): TGTGCCAGCAGCTTGGTGTCAGGGAGTAATTCACCCCTCCACTTT. Amino acid sequence: CASSLVSGSNSPLHF.